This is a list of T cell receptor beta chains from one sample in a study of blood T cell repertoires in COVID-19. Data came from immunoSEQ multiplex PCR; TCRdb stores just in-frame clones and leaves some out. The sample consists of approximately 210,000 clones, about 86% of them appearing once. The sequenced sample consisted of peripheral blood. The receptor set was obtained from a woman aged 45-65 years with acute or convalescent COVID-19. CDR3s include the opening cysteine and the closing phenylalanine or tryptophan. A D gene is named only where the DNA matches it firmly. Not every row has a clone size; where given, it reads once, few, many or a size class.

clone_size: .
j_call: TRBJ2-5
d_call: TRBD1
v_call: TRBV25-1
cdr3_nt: TGTGCCAGCAGTGGGACAGGGCTAGGGTACCAAGAGACCCAGTACTTC
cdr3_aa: CASSGTGLGYQETQYF

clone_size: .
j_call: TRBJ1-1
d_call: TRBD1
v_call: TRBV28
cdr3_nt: TGTGCCAGCCCGAGGGCAGGGGGCGCCCCGAACACTGAAGCTTTCTTT
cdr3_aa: CASPRAGGAPNTEAFF

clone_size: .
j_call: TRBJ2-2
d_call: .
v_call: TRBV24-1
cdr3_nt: TGTGCCACCAGTGATTTGGGCGGGGCCGATATCGGGGAGCTGTTTTTT
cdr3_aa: CATSDLGGADIGELFF

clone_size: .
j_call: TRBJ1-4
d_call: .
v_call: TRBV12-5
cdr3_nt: TGTGCTAGTGCCTTACAGGGAGCTAATGAAAAACTGTTTTTT
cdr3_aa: CASALQGANEKLFF

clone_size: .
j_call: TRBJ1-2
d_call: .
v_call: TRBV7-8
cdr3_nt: TGTGCCAGCAGCTCTCGTGGAGGGGAGATGTATGGCTACACCTTC
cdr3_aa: CASSSRGGEMYGYTF

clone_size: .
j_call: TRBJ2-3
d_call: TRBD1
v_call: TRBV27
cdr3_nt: TGTGCCAGCAGTCTAAGACAGGGACCAGATACGCAGTATTTT
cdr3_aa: CASSLRQGPDTQYF

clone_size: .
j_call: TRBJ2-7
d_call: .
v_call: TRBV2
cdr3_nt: TGTGCCAGCAAGCATCGAGGGGGTCCTTACTACGAGCAGTACTTC
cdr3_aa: CASKHRGGPYYEQYF

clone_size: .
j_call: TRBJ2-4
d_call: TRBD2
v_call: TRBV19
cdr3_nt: TGTGCCAGTAGTATAAATAGGAGGCTAGCGGGAGGGGAACAGGTCTTC
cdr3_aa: CASSINRRLAGGEQVF

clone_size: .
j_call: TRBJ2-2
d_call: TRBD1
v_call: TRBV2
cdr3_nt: TGTGCCAGTACACAGGGGGCGCCCGGGGAGCTGTTTTTT
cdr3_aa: CASTQGAPGELFF

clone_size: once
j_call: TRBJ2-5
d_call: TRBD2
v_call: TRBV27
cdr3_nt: TGTGCCAGCAGTTTATCGGGACTAGAAGGGCCAGAGACCCAGTACTTC
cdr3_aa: CASSLSGLEGPETQYF

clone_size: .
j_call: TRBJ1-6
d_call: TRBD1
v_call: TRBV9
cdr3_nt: TGTGCCAGCAGCCCGACGACAGGGACTCATTCACCCCTCCACTTT
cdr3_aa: CASSPTTGTHSPLHF

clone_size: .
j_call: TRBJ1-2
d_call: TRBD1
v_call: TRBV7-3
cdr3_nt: TGTGCCAGCAGCTTAGGACAGGGGAACTATGGCTACACCTTC
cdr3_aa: CASSLGQGNYGYTF

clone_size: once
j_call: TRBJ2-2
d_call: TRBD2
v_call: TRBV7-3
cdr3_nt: TGTGCCAGCAGCTTAGGAGCGGGAGAATCCGGGGAGCTGTTTTTT
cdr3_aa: CASSLGAGESGELFF

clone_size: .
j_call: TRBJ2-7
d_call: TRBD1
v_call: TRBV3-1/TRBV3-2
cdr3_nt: TGTGCCAGCAGCCAAAGGATTACAGGGGCGCGTAACGAGCAGTACTTC
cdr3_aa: CASSQRITGARNEQYF